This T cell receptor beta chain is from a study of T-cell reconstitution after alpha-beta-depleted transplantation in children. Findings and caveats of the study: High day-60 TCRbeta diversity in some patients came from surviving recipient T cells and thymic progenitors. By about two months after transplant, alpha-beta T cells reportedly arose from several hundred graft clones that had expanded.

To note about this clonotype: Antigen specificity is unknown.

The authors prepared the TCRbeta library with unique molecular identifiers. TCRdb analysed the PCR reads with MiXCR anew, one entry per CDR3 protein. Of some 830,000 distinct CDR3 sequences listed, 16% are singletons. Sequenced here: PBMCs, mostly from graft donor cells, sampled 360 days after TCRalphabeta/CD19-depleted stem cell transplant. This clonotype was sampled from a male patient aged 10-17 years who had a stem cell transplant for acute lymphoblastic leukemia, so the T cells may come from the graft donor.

The CDR3 protein is CASSQRLSPRPLQETQYF. CDR3 in DNA: TGTGCCAGCAGCCAACGGTTATCTCCCCGACCCTTACAAGAGACCCAGTACTTC. The chain has TRBV14 and TRBJ2-5; D gene uncertain. Per germline, CDR1 SGHDN and CDR2 FVKESK. V lost 2 bases, J lost 2 bases, and 21 bases lay in between. The CDR3 is made up of 18 amino acids. Variable domain in full (rest from reference TRBV14 and TRBJ2-5): EAGVTQFPSHSVIEKGQTVTLRCDPISGHDNLYWYRRVMGKEIKFLLHFVKESKQDESGMPNNRFLAERTGGTYSTLKVQPAELEDSGVYFCASSQRLSPRPLQETQYFGPGTRLLVL.